This is a list of T cell receptor beta chains from one sample in a study of blood T cell repertoires in COVID-19. The protocol was immunoSEQ multiplex PCR, while the TCRdb copy is restricted to in-frame clones and leaves out a portion. The profile shows around 96,000 clones, about 95% of them singletons. The specimen was peripheral blood. These receptors all come from a human donor with active COVID-19. The donor label of this sample is uncertain. CDR3s leave out the opening cysteine and the closing phenylalanine or tryptophan. Each record gives: V gene, CDR3 length, J gene, CDR3 protein.

TRBV5-4,12,TRBJ2-7,ASSFSGSSYEQY
TRBV6-2/TRBV6-3,12,TRBJ2-1,ASSNLQGGNEQF
TRBV19,10,TRBJ1-4,ASSMGAEKLF
TRBV4-1,12,TRBJ2-7,ASSQERPSYEQY
TRBV20-1,14,TRBJ2-2,SASRTGSGSDGELF
TRBV9,14,TRBJ1-2,ASSVAWGSANYGYT
TRBV9,15,TRBJ1-6,ASSVTFRQGTNSPLH
TRBV6-5,10,TRBJ2-5,ASGPFGETQY
TRBV29-1,11,TRBJ2-3,SVDAGFTDTQY
TRBV18,13,TRBJ2-1,ASSPRDSSYNEQF
TRBV18,13,TRBJ2-1,ASSPGQGSYNEQF
TRBV3-1/TRBV3-2,12,TRBJ2-7,ASSQEGRHYEQY
TRBV24-1,13,TRBJ2-3,ATSEDSGTGNSQY
TRBV3-1/TRBV3-2,14,TRBJ1-3,ASSQTGHISGNTIY
TRBV6-5,12,TRBJ2-2,ACSGLKNTGELF
TRBV5-1,12,TRBJ2-7,ASSLGQEFYEQY
TRBV20-1,13,TRBJ2-3,SASSREGSTDTQY
TRBV6-2/TRBV6-3,14,TRBJ1-1,ASSLGTGRENTEAF
TRBV10-3,13,TRBJ1-2,AIRAGREGYYGYT
TRBV29-1,10,TRBJ2-7,SAGTASYEQY
TRBV6-6,10,TRBJ1-5,ASSYSVTGQH
TRBV2,12,TRBJ1-5,ASSVRFSNQPQH
TRBV7-8,10,TRBJ1-4,ASSSEDEKLF
TRBV6-5,11,TRBJ2-5,ASSYSQTETQY
TRBV4-3,16,TRBJ2-2,ASSRASGRVANTGELF
TRBV11-2,13,TRBJ2-7,ASSLEAGTSYEQY
TRBV19,13,TRBJ2-7,ASSIRTGTPYEQY
TRBV6-6,11,TRBJ2-1,ASDRTNLNEQF
TRBV7-9,16,TRBJ1-3,ASSPPVGQGYSGNTIY
TRBV5-4,10,TRBJ1-2,ASSLDRVGYT
TRBV19,12,TRBJ2-7,ASSQRAGVSEQY
TRBV7-2,14,TRBJ2-7,ASSSLTGGLSYEQY
TRBV19,13,TRBJ1-4,ASSYRGPTNEKLF
TRBV9,12,TRBJ2-5,ASSIGGGSETQY
TRBV18,14,TRBJ1-1,ASSPGQGGVRREAF
TRBV11-3,14,TRBJ2-5,ASSSGGLAVQETQY
TRBV6-6,14,TRBJ2-2,ASSYSAGQGAGELF
TRBV25-1,12,TRBJ1-2,ASRSGVTRYGYT
TRBV29-1,13,TRBJ2-1,SLPIVGQATLGQF
TRBV18,15,TRBJ2-3,ASSLLSSGDSTDTQY
TRBV24-1,12,TRBJ1-2,ATSDSRGILRYT
TRBV14,10,TRBJ1-2,ASSPDRAGYT
TRBV5-4,13,TRBJ1-2,ASSSTGGKRDGYT
TRBV11-3,15,TRBJ2-7,ASSLDRGGLSSYEQY
TRBV7-2,12,TRBJ2-7,ASSSEQARVEQY
TRBV28,13,TRBJ2-7,ASRFGTSGTYEQY
TRBV29-1,10,TRBJ2-1,SVDSTGNEQF
TRBV19,12,TRBJ1-1,ASGDRGRRTEAF
TRBV18,15,TRBJ2-4,ASSPTGGGFNKNIQY
TRBV11-3,12,TRBJ2-5,ASSLGRGPETQY
TRBV7-2,14,TRBJ2-5,ASSLGARPFQETQY
TRBV9,13,TRBJ2-1,ASSIDLSGNNEQF
TRBV20-1,12,TRBJ2-1,SASFIDQGNEQF